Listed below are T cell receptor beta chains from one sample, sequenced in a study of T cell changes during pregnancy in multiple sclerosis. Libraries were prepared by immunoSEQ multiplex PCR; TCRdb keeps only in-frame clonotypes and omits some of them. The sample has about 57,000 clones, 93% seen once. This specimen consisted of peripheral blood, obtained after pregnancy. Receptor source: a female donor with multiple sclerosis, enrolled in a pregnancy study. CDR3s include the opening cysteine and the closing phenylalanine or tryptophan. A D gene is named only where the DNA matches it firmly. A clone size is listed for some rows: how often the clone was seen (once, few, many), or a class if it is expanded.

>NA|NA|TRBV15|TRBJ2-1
TGTGCCACCAGCAGAGTTAGGACGGCTACCCGGGGTAGCTCCAATGAGCAGTTCTTC
CATSRVRTATRGSSNEQFF
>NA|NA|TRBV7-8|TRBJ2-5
TGTGCCAGCAGCTCCTACGGTGGACTCGCCGGGGAGACCCAGTACTTC
CASSSYGGLAGETQYF
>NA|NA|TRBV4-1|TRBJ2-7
TGCGCCAGCAGCCAAGATTTGAGGTCCTCCTACGAGCAGTACTTC
CASSQDLRSSYEQYF
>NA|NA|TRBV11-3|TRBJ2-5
TGTGCCAGCAGCACTAGAAAAGGCTACCAAGAGACCCAGTACTTC
CASSTRKGYQETQYF
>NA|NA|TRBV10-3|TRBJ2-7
TGTGCCATCAGTGATAGTACTTCCTACGAGCAGTACTTC
CAISDSTSYEQYF
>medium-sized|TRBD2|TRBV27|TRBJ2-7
TGTGCCAGCCATACTCTAACTAGCGGGAGCTACGAGCAGTACTTC
CASHTLTSGSYEQYF
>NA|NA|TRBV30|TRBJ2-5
TGTGCCTGGAGTATCGGGGTTAAGACCCAGTACTTC
CAWSIGVKTQYF
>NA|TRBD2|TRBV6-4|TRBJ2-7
TGTGCCAGCAGGGAGGGACTAGCGGGTCCTCCACCAACCTACGAGCAGTACTTC
CASREGLAGPPPTYEQYF
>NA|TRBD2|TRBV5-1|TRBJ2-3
TGCGCCAGCAGCTTTTATCGAGCGGGAGGAACAGATACGCAGTATTTT
CASSFYRAGGTDTQYF
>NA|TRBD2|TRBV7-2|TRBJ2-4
TGTGCCAGCAGCTCGGGACTAGCGGGATTAGCCAAAAACATTCAGTACTTC
CASSSGLAGLAKNIQYF
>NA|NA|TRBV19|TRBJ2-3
TGTGCCAGTAGTATGGCTAGCGTCACAGATACGCAGTATTTT
CASSMASVTDTQYF
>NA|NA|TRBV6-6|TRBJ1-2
TGTGCCAGCAGTTACTCGATCGAACAGAACTATGGCTACACCTTC
CASSYSIEQNYGYTF
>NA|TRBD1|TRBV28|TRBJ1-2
TGTGCCAGCAGCCGACAGGGGGCGCGAGGCTACACCTTC
CASSRQGARGYTF
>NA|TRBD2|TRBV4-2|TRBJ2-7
TGTGCCAGCAGCCTCGAGCAACTAGCGGGAGGCGAGCAGTACTTC
CASSLEQLAGGEQYF
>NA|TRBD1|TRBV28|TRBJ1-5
TGTGCCAGCAGTCCTCATACAGGGGGGGGCAATCAGCCCCAGCATTTT
CASSPHTGGGNQPQHF
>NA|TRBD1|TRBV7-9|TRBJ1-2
TGTGCCAGCAGCTTAGGGGACAGCAGTTCTAACTATGGCTACACCTTC
CASSLGDSSSNYGYTF
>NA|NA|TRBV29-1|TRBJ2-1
TGCAGCGTCGAGCTAAGCTCCTACAATGAGCAGTTCTTC
CSVELSSYNEQFF
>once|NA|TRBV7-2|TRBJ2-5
TGTGCCAGCAGCCGGCTAGGGGGTCGAGAGACCCAGTACTTC
CASSRLGGRETQYF
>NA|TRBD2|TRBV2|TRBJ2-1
TGTGCCAGCAGTGTGTCACTAGCGGGAGAGCAGTTCTTC
CASSVSLAGEQFF
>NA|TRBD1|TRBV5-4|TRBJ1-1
TGTGCCAGCAGCTTGGGGACAGGGAACACTGAAGCTTTCTTT
CASSLGTGNTEAFF
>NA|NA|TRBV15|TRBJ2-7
TGTGCCACCAGCAGTCTGGACTCAGCTATTACCTACGAGCAGTACTTC
CATSSLDSAITYEQYF
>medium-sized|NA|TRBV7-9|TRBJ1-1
TGTGCCAGCAGCTTAGAGGAGACTGAAGCTTTCTTT
CASSLEETEAFF
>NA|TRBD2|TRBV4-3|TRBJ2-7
TGCGCCAGCAGCCTCAGCCGGGAGGGACCGTCCTACGAGCAGTACTTC
CASSLSREGPSYEQYF
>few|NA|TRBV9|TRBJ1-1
TGTGCCAGCAGCGCCCGGGAGCCTGCTGGGTACACTGAAGCTTTCTTT
CASSAREPAGYTEAFF
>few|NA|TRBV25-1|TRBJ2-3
TGTGCCAGTTTACAGGGTCGGGATACGCAGTATTTT
CASLQGRDTQYF
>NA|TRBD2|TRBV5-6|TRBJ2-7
TGTGCCAGCAGCCCTTGGAGAGCGGGAGTCCTATCCTACGAGCAGTACTTC
CASSPWRAGVLSYEQYF
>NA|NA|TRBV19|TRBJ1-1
TGTGCCAGTAGTTCACAGGCCGGCACTGAAGCTTTCTTT
CASSSQAGTEAFF
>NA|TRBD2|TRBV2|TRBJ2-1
TGTGCCACCGCGTCAGGCGGGAGCTCCTACAATGAGCAGTTCTTC
CATASGGSSYNEQFF
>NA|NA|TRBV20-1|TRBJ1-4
TGCAGTGCTAAGTGGGAGGAAAAACTGTTTTTT
CSAKWEEKLFF
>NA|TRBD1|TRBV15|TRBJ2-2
TGTGCCACCAGCAGAGACAAAACAGGGGGCGCATCCGGGGAGCTGTTTTTT
CATSRDKTGGASGELFF
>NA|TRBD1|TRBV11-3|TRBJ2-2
TGTGCCAGCAGCTTAGCGGGACAGGGCTTCCCCGGGGAGCTGTTTTTT
CASSLAGQGFPGELFF
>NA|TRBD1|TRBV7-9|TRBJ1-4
TGTGCCAGCAGCCAACCGGGACAGGGGGATGAAAAACTGTTTTTT
CASSQPGQGDEKLFF
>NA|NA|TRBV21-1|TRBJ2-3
TGTGCCAGCAGCGATACAGGGGCGGGTACGCAGTATTTT
CASSDTGAGTQYF
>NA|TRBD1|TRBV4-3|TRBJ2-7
TGCGCCAGCAGCCCGGGACAGGGGGCACCCTCCTACGAGCAGTACTTC
CASSPGQGAPSYEQYF
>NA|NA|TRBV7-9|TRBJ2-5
TGTGCCAGCAGCCAGATTCTTAGGGCTGGGGGGGAGACCCAGTACTTC
CASSQILRAGGETQYF
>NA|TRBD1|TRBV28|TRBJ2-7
TGTGCCAGCAGCCCCGGACAGGGAGGTTTCTACGAGCAGTACTTC
CASSPGQGGFYEQYF
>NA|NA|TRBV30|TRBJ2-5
TGTGCCTGGAGCGGGTTGGCGGCCCAGTACTTC
CAWSGLAAQYF
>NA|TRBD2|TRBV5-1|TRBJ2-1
TGCGCCAGCAGCTCCCCGGGAGGGGCGGGAGGGTACAATGAGCAGTTCTTC
CASSSPGGAGGYNEQFF
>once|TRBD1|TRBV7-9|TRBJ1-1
TGTGCCAGCAGAACAACCCAGGGGGAGAACACTGAAGCTTTCTTT
CASRTTQGENTEAFF
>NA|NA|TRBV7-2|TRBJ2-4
TGTGCCAGCAGCTTAGATTCAGGGGTAAACATTCAGTACTTC
CASSLDSGVNIQYF
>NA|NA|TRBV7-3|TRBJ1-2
TGTGCCAGCAGCTTAACCAGGGCCGATGGCTACACCTTC
CASSLTRADGYTF
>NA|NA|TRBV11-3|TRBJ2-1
TGTGCCAGCAGCTTACTGGGACACGGGCAGTTCTTC
CASSLLGHGQFF